Listed below are T cell receptor beta chains from one sample, sequenced in a study of shared clonotypes between healthy human individuals. Sequencing was performed with immunoSEQ multiplex PCR; in TCRdb, only in-frame clones are kept and a portion is missing. The data contain around 2.5 million clones, roughly 93% of them seen just once; the ten biggest clones take up 0.36%. The sequenced sample was naive CD4+ T cells from PBMCs. The receptors here all came from a man between 18 and 29 years old in good health. Some clones in this sample may be carry-over from other donors' samples. The CDR3 runs from the conserved cysteine through the conserved F or W. D genes are given only for firm matches. Clone size is not always given. Where it is, it says once, few, many or a class for expanded clones.

D gene	clone size	V gene	J gene	CDR3 DNA	CDR3 protein
.	few	TRBV7-2	TRBJ2-5	TGTGCCAGCAGCTTAGGGGGGCAAGAGACCCAGTACTTC	CASSLGGQETQYF
.	.	TRBV7-9	TRBJ2-7	TGTGCCAGCAGCTTATTGAACGGTACCTACGAGCAGTACTTC	CASSLLNGTYEQYF
.	.	TRBV19	TRBJ1-1	TGTGCCAGTAGTATTTGGCAGGGTCACACTGAAGCTTTCTTT	CASSIWQGHTEAFF
TRBD1	.	TRBV18	TRBJ2-5	TGTGCCAGCTCACCGACCGGGACAGGGGGTGGGCGACAAGAGACCCAGTACTTC	CASSPTGTGGGRQETQYF
TRBD2	.	TRBV5-1	TRBJ2-3	TGCGCCAGCAGCTCCTCGGGACTAGCGGGGGGCACAGATACGCAGTATTTT	CASSSSGLAGGTDTQYF
.	.	TRBV27	TRBJ1-2	TGTGCCAGCAGTCCCAACAGGGCCCCTAACTATGGCTACACCTTC	CASSPNRAPNYGYTF
.	.	TRBV19	TRBJ1-5	TGTGCCAGTAGTATAGTAGGGGCAGGGGGCAATCAGCCCCAGCATTTT	CASSIVGAGGNQPQHF
.	once	TRBV6-5	TRBJ2-7	TGTGCCAGCAGTTACGGCGGGCCGAAGCCCTCCGAGCAGTACTTC	CASSYGGPKPSEQYF
TRBD1	few	TRBV30	TRBJ1-3	TGTGCCTGGGGACAGGGCCCTGGAAACACCATATATTTT	CAWGQGPGNTIYF
.	.	TRBV28	TRBJ2-7	TGTGCCAGCATGGGGGGCCCCTCCTACGAGCAGTACTTC	CASMGGPSYEQYF
.	.	TRBV11-2	TRBJ2-7	TGTGCCAGCAGCCCACGCCCGGACAGTGGAGGCGAGCAGTACTTC	CASSPRPDSGGEQYF
.	.	TRBV18	TRBJ2-5	TGTGCCAGCTCTGGTGGATGGGCTAACGAAGAGACCCAGTACTTC	CASSGGWANEETQYF
TRBD1	.	TRBV28	TRBJ2-5	TGTGCCAGCAGTTTATACCGACAGGGGGGCAGGGGGACCCAGTACTTC	CASSLYRQGGRGTQYF
.	.	TRBV4-1	TRBJ1-3	TGCGCCAGCAGCCAAGCCGGGGGTGGAAACACCATATATTTT	CASSQAGGGNTIYF
TRBD1	.	TRBV6-5	TRBJ1-3	TGTGCCAGCAGTGGGGACAGGGGTAGAAACACCATATATTTT	CASSGDRGRNTIYF
TRBD1	.	TRBV5-1	TRBJ1-2	TGCGCCAGCAGCTTGCGAGGCCCAGGACAGGGGCCTCAAGGCTACACCTTC	CASSLRGPGQGPQGYTF
TRBD1	.	TRBV19	TRBJ2-1	TGTGCCAGTCGCTCACGACAGGGGAATGAGCAGTTCTTC	CASRSRQGNEQFF
TRBD1	.	TRBV18	TRBJ2-7	TGTGCCAGCTCACCACCCGACAGGGACCACTACGAGCAGTACTTC	CASSPPDRDHYEQYF
.	once	TRBV28	TRBJ1-2	TGTGCCAGCAGTTTAGCCAGGGACGGTAACTATGGCTACACCTTC	CASSLARDGNYGYTF
.	.	TRBV28	TRBJ2-6	TGTGCCAGCAGTTTGGACATAGGCCTTAGGGCCAACGTCCTGACTTTC	CASSLDIGLRANVLTF
TRBD2	.	TRBV6-5	TRBJ2-1	TGTGCCAGCAGTGGTAGCGGGAGTTTTTTTAATGAGCAGTTCTTC	CASSGSGSFFNEQFF
.	.	TRBV29-1	TRBJ1-1	TGCAGCGTTGACTCGAGACGGATGAACACTGAAGCTTTCTTT	CSVDSRRMNTEAFF
.	.	TRBV7-3	TRBJ1-2	TGTGCCAGCAGCTTAGATGGCAGGGCAGACTATGGCTACACCTTC	CASSLDGRADYGYTF
.	.	TRBV7-3	TRBJ2-2	TGTGCCAGCAGCTACCAGGGGCCCGCGAACACCGGGGAGCTGTTTTTT	CASSYQGPANTGELFF
.	once	TRBV28	TRBJ1-2	TGTGCCACCTCCTCCTCCGGGTTCTATGGCTACACCTTC	CATSSSGFYGYTF